These 7 T cell receptor beta chains came from one sample sequenced in a study of T cell responses to AZD1222 COVID-19 vaccine. Repertoires were generated with immunoSEQ multiplex PCR, while TCRdb's copy carries only in-frame clones and drops some. In the table there are under 110,000 clones, 85% to 90% of which are singletons. Sequencing used peripheral blood, obtained on day 0 of AZD1222 vaccination. All receptors come from an adult in good health.

The chain combines TRBV27 with TRBJ2-7, with 10 bases matching TRBD1. CDR3 length: 14 amino acids. V trimming: 5 bases; J trimming: 3 bases; junction bases outside the gene matches: 4. CDR1 and CDR2 (germline): MNHEY, SMNVEV (reference sequence). CDR3 DNA sequence: TGTGCCAGCAGTCCCGGGGACAGGGGCTACGAGCAGTACTTC. Translated: CASSPGDRGYEQYF.

V and J are TRBV11-2 and TRBJ1-1; 8 nucleotides agree with TRBD1. J was trimmed by 3 bases and V by 4 bases; bases with no gene match: 4. There are 14 residues in the CDR3. Germline-derived CDR1 and CDR2 are SGHAT and FQNNGV. CDR3: CASSYSTGDTEAFF. Here the CDR3 DNA reads TGTGCCAGCAGCTATTCGACAGGGGACACTGAAGCTTTCTTT.

This clone was detected only once. The chain has TRBV3-1 (or the pseudogene TRBV3-2) and TRBJ1-5; D unclear. CDR1 and CDR2 from the germline V gene are LGHDT and YNNKEL (reference sequence). The CDR3 spans 13 residues. The ends were cut back, 5 bases at V and 6 bases at J, with 11 bases in the middle. The chain's CDR3 is CASSIRPSQPQHF. The CDR3 nucleotides are TGTGCCAGCAGCATTAGGCCCTCTCAGCCCCAGCATTTT.

V usage is TRBV19 and J usage is TRBJ2-7; D perhaps matches TRBD2 (6 bases). CDR1 and CDR2 (germline): LNHDA, SQIVND (reference sequence). The CDR3 has 14 residues. V lost 3 bases and J lost 6, with 15 bases in between. This CDR3 is CASSITQGGTEQYF. As DNA, the CDR3 is TGTGCCAGTAGTATCACCCAGGGCGGGACCGAGCAGTACTTC.

The chain has TRBV7-9 and TRBJ2-7, with D possibly TRBD2 on 5 matching bases. This CDR3 is 11 amino acids long. CDR1 SEHNR and CDR2 FQNEAQ come from the germline V gene (reference sequence). V lost 5 bases, J lost 5 bases, and 7 bases lay in between. CDR3 sequence (DNA): TGTGCCAGCAGCACCGGGGACGAGCAGTACTTC. Translated, it gives CASSTGDEQYF.

The V gene is TRBV5-8, the J gene TRBJ2-3, with 10 bases identical to TRBD2. The CDR3 covers 15 residues. The germline V gene encodes CDR1 SGHTS and CDR2 YDEGEE. Trimming cost V 4 bases and J 1 base; bases outside gene matches: 3. CDR3 bases: TGTGCCAGCAGCCTCGGGACTAGCGGCACAGATACGCAGTATTTT. The encoded protein is CASSLGTSGTDTQYF.

The genes are TRBV2 and TRBJ1-4, with D possibly TRBD1 on 6 matching bases. CDR1 is SNHLY and CDR2 is FYNNEI in the germline V gene. The CDR3 runs 12 residues. Trimming removed 7 bases at V and 8 bases at J, with 11 bases between. CDR3 nucleotide sequence: TGTGCCAGCACCATCACAGGGGAAAAACTGTTTTTT. It codes for CASTITGEKLFF.